This T cell receptor (beta chain) stems from a study of blood T cell repertoires in COVID-19. The V and J ends lost 3 bases and 7 bases respectively, with 7 bases between them. The CDR3 spans 11 residues. CDR1 WNHNN and CDR2 SYGVQD come from the germline V gene (reference sequence). This clone was detected only once. Other DNA sequences in the sample encode the same CDR3. Measured with immunoSEQ multiplex PCR; TCRdb has only the in-frame clones, and not every one. The sample includes about 140,000 clones, 75% to 90% of them seen just once. This clonotype was sampled from a man between 65 and 85 years old who had been exposed to COVID-19. The chain joins TRBV10-1 to TRBJ2-7, with a possible D match to TRBD2 (6 bases). Source material: PBMCs or T cells enriched from blood (not recorded which). The CDR3 coding sequence is TGCGCCAGCAGTGATGGGGGGGAGCAGTACTTC. This sequence encodes CASSDGGEQYF.